This T cell receptor beta chain was sequenced for a study of blood T cell repertoires in COVID-19. On the study more broadly: T cells, B-cell-depleted T cells, or PBMCs supplied cDNA or gDNA.

Germline V gives CDR1 ENHRY, CDR2 SYGVKD. The CDR3 has 15 residues. Trimming took 0 bases from V and 6 from J, leaving 9 bases between them. This table comes from immunoSEQ multiplex PCR, and its TCRdb copy is limited to in-frame clones, with some not included. Altogether about 62,000 clones are present, under 85% being singletons, with the ten largest covering about 20%. The receptor's source is a woman older than 75 with active or convalescent COVID-19. The sample taken for sequencing was peripheral blood. This rearrangement joins TRBV10-3 to TRBJ1-6; possibly TRBD1 for D (5 bases). The CDR3 here is CAISESIQGNSPLHF. CDR3 in DNA: TGTGCCATCAGTGAGTCGATTCAGGGTAATTCACCCCTCCACTTT.